Listed below are T cell receptor beta chains from one sample, sequenced in a study of T cells in Graves' hyperthyroidism and ophthalmopathy. TCRdb passed the multiplex PCR reads through MiXCR, listing each CDR3 protein once. The table records fewer than 650,000 distinct CDR3 sequences, less than 15% of them present only once. The sequencing input was blood. These TCRs come from a woman aged 40 to 55 with Graves' hyperthyroidism. Each CDR3 is given with its conserved first and last residue. D genes are given only for firm matches. Size values are once, few and many counts, or a class for expanded clones, and some rows have none.

D gene	clone size	J gene	V gene	CDR3 DNA	CDR3 protein
TRBD2	many	TRBJ2-3	TRBV11-2	TGTGCCAGCAGAAATCTAGCGGGAGGGCCGGGAGATACGCAGTATTTT	CASRNLAGGPGDTQYF
TRBD2	few	TRBJ2-5	TRBV5-8	TGTGCCAGCGGAAAGCTAGCGGGAGGACGAGAGACCCAGTACTTC	CASGKLAGGRETQYF
TRBD2	NA	TRBJ2-4	TRBV9	TGTGCCAGCAGCGTAGGATCTAGCGGGAGTGGCATTCAGTACTTC	CASSVGSSGSGIQYF
TRBD2	many	TRBJ2-7	TRBV5-1	TGCGCCAGCAGCTTGATGGCGGGAGAAATCCACGAGCAGTACTTC	CASSLMAGEIHEQYF
TRBD2	many	TRBJ2-1	TRBV6-1	TGTGCCAGCAGCGTCTTAGCGGGAGCCTACAATGAGCAGTTCTTC	CASSVLAGAYNEQFF
NA	many	TRBJ2-6	TRBV11-2	TGTGCCAGCAACTTCCCCGCGGGGTGGGCCAACGTCCTGACTTTC	CASNFPAGWANVLTF
TRBD2	many	TRBJ2-7	TRBV5-1	TGCGCCAGCAGCTTGACTAGCGGGAACTACGAGCAGTACTTC	CASSLTSGNYEQYF
NA	many	TRBJ1-1	TRBV4-2	TGTGCCAGCAGCCAGATCTCGACAATGAACACTGAAGCTTTCTTT	CASSQISTMNTEAFF
NA	NA	TRBJ2-1	TRBV27	TGTGCCAGCAGCCGCCACGAAACAGGTTACAATGAGCAGTTCTTC	CASSRHETGYNEQFF
TRBD1	few	TRBJ1-2	TRBV18	TGTGCCAGCTCGCCTGCCGGGACAGAGTCTAACTATGGCTACACCTTC	CASSPAGTESNYGYTF
NA	few	TRBJ2-5	TRBV15	TGTGCCACCAGCCGAACCCGAGCGGACCAAGAGACCCAGTACTTC	CATSRTRADQETQYF
TRBD2	many	TRBJ2-7	TRBV3-1	TGTGCCAGCAGCCATCTAGCGGGAGGGCAAGCGTCCTACGAGCAGTACTTC	CASSHLAGGQASYEQYF
TRBD1	many	TRBJ2-6	TRBV2	TGTGCCACCGGACAGGGAAGCTCCTCTGGGGCCAACGTCCTGACTTTC	CATGQGSSSGANVLTF
NA	few	TRBJ1-1	TRBV6-2/TRBV6-3	TGTGCCAGCAGTTACTCGGGCCTGAGGACTGAAGCTTTCTTT	CASSYSGLRTEAFF
NA	many	TRBJ1-5	TRBV28	TGTGCCAGCAGATTCGACAGCTCGATTCATCAGCCCCAGCATTTT	CASRFDSSIHQPQHF
TRBD2	NA	TRBJ2-3	TRBV7-3	TGTGCCAGCAGCTCCATGGGGGGGGGGAACACAGATACGCAGTATTTT	CASSSMGGGNTDTQYF
NA	many	TRBJ1-1	TRBV20-1	TGCAGTGCTATCACGACCCAAGAAGCTTTCTTT	CSAITTQEAFF
TRBD1	many	TRBJ1-1	TRBV12-3/TRBV12-4	TGTGCCAGCAGTTCCCCGACAGGGGCCCGAAACACTGAAGCTTTCTTT	CASSSPTGARNTEAFF
NA	many	TRBJ2-5	TRBV28	TGTGCCAGCAAGGGGGGGTGGGAGACCCAGTACTTC	CASKGGWETQYF
TRBD2	many	TRBJ2-3	TRBV29-1	TGCAGCGTTGAAGATACGGGAGGGTTCACAGATACGCAGTATTTT	CSVEDTGGFTDTQYF
NA	few	TRBJ2-1	TRBV7-2	TGTGCCAGCAGCCGCGGCCAGGGCCCCTCCTACAATGAGCAGTTCTTC	CASSRGQGPSYNEQFF
NA	many	TRBJ2-7	TRBV28	TGTGCCAGCAGGCACCGACAGAGGATCTACGAGCAGTACTTC	CASRHRQRIYEQYF
NA	few	TRBJ1-3	TRBV11-3	TGTGCCAGCAGCTTAGTTCAAGGAGACCACATATATTTT	CASSLVQGDHIYF
NA	NA	TRBJ1-1	TRBV6-2/TRBV6-3	TGTGCCAGCAGTTACTCTCGGGACACCGGGTCTGGAGCTTTCTTT	CASSYSRDTGSGAFF
NA	many	TRBJ2-3	TRBV27	TGTGCCAGCAGTTTTTACTCTGGCGGCTTAAGCACAGATACGCAGTATTTT	CASSFYSGGLSTDTQYF
NA	NA	TRBJ2-5	TRBV5-1	TGCGCCAGCAGGGATATTCGGGGGGCTGAGACCCAGTACTTC	CASRDIRGAETQYF
TRBD2	few	TRBJ2-1	TRBV18	TGTGCCAGCTCACCCATCCCCGGGACTACTTCCTACAATGAGCAGTTCTTC	CASSPIPGTTSYNEQFF
TRBD1	NA	TRBJ1-1	TRBV7-8	TGTGTCAGCAGCTCCCAGGGGGCAGGGAACACTGAAGCTTTCTTT	CVSSSQGAGNTEAFF
NA	few	TRBJ1-2	TRBV6-1	TGTGCCAGCAGTTCGACAGGTGGGGTCTATGGCTACACCTTC	CASSSTGGVYGYTF
NA	many	TRBJ2-1	TRBV10-2	TGCGCCAGCAGTGCGGACGGGCTCTCCTACAATGAGCAGTTCTTC	CASSADGLSYNEQFF
NA	many	TRBJ2-1	TRBV7-9	TGTGCCAGCAGCTTAGTCGAGACTAGGGACAATGAGCAGTTCTTC	CASSLVETRDNEQFF
NA	many	TRBJ2-7	TRBV12-3/TRBV12-4	TGTGCCAGCAGTCTACAGTTCAGCTCCTACGAGCAGTACTTC	CASSLQFSSYEQYF
NA	many	TRBJ1-5	TRBV20-1	TGCAGTGCTAGAGGAGACCTCAATCAGCCCCAGCATTTT	CSARGDLNQPQHF
NA	few	TRBJ2-1	TRBV20-1	TGCAGTGCTAGGGCGGGGTACGAGCAGTTCTTC	CSARAGYEQFF
NA	NA	TRBJ1-4	TRBV10-3	TGTGCCATCAGTGAGTCTCAGGAGACCGAAAAACTGTTTTTT	CAISESQETEKLFF
TRBD2	many	TRBJ2-7	TRBV6-2/TRBV6-3	TGTGCCAGCAGTTACCTGACTAGCGGAGTCTACGAGCAGTACTTC	CASSYLTSGVYEQYF
TRBD2	few	TRBJ2-5	TRBV5-6	TGTGCCAGCGCTACTAGCGGCGCCCAAGAGACCCAGTACTTC	CASATSGAQETQYF
TRBD2	many	TRBJ2-1	TRBV20-1	TGCAGTGCTAGATCTAGCGGGACCCTAAAAAAGTACAATGAGCAGTTCTTC	CSARSSGTLKKYNEQFF
NA	many	TRBJ1-2	TRBV6-1	TGTGCCAGCAGAGACCTTAACTATGGCTACACCTTC	CASRDLNYGYTF
NA	few	TRBJ1-1	TRBV27	TGTGCCAGCAGTGCATCCGACAGAAAAGCTTTCTTT	CASSASDRKAFF
NA	few	TRBJ2-7	TRBV4-1	TGCGCCAGCAGCCAGGAGACACCTCCCTACGAGCAGTACTTC	CASSQETPPYEQYF
NA	many	TRBJ2-2	TRBV2	TGTGCCAGCACCCCTGGACCGAACACCGGGGAGCTGTTTTTT	CASTPGPNTGELFF
NA	many	TRBJ2-1	TRBV2	TGTGCCAGTAAAAAACCTTCCTACAATGAGCAGTTCTTC	CASKKPSYNEQFF
TRBD2	NA	TRBJ2-3	TRBV12-3/TRBV12-4	TGTGCCAGCAAGGTCGGGACTAGCGGGATCGGCACAGATACGCAGTATTTT	CASKVGTSGIGTDTQYF
NA	NA	TRBJ2-1	TRBV4-1	TGCGCCAGCAGCCAAGTGGGCAGGGGCTCCTACAATGAGCAGTTCTTC	CASSQVGRGSYNEQFF
TRBD2	few	TRBJ2-5	TRBV5-6	TGTGCCAGCAGCTGGGGGACTAGCCGATATCAAGAGACCCAGTACTTC	CASSWGTSRYQETQYF
TRBD2	NA	TRBJ2-1	TRBV27	TGTGCCAGCAGTTTCGTATTAGCGGGAGCCAATGAGCAGTTCTTC	CASSFVLAGANEQFF
NA	few	TRBJ2-5	TRBV19	TGTGCCAGTAGTATCTGGCAGGAAGAGACCCAGTACTTC	CASSIWQEETQYF
NA	few	TRBJ1-4	TRBV28	TGTGCCAGCAGACCCCAGGGAATTGAAAAACTGTTTTTT	CASRPQGIEKLFF